The TCR beta chain under discussion was sequenced for a study of radiation and T cells in renal cell carcinoma. Study results and limitations: Top tumor clonotypes rose in blood 2 weeks post-radiation, then contracted.

The time point denotes: blood 4 weeks post-SBRT, at nephrectomy. Treatment indicated: 15 Gy SBRT to primary tumor, nephrectomy 4 weeks later. Clear cell pathology was present in this patient's renal cell carcinoma. Trimming removed 3 bases from V and 9 bases from J, with 15 bases in between. Germline CDR1 SGHDN, CDR2 FVKESK. The CDR3 spans 14 residues. This clone was recorded a few times. Its antigen is as yet unknown. Profiling relied on immunoSEQ multiplex PCR, and the TCRdb table lists in-frame clones only, not all of them. The sample yields roughly 92,000 clones, roughly 88% seen once. The material was blood, obtained from a patient whose treatment included radiotherapy and nephrectomy. The sequence was obtained from a man aged 55 to 69 with renal cell carcinoma. The V gene is TRBV14, the J gene TRBJ2-1, with a weak D call TRBD1 (6 bases). This CDR3 is CASSQGVRGSEQFF. CDR3 bases: TGTGCCAGCAGCCAGGGGGTCAGGGGCAGTGAGCAGTTCTTC.